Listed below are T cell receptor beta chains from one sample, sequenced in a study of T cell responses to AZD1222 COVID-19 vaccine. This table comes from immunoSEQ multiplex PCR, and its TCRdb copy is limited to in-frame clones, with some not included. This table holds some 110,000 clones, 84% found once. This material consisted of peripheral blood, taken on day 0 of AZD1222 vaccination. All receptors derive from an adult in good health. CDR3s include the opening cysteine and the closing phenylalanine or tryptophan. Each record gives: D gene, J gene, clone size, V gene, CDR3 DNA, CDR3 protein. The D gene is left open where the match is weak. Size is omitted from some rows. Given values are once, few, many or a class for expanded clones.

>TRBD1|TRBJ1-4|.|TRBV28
TGTGCCAGCAGATACCTTGGGACAGGGGGAAGTAGTGAAAAACTGTTTTTT
CASRYLGTGGSSEKLFF
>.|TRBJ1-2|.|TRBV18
TGTGCCAGCTCCCTCGGAGGTTCTAACTATGGCTACACCTTC
CASSLGGSNYGYTF
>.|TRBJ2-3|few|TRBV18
TGTGCCAGCTCACTCCAGGGTGCCCGCACAGATACGCAGTATTTT
CASSLQGARTDTQYF
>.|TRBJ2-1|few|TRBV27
TGTGCCAGCAGTTTATTTAACTACAATGAGCAGTTCTTC
CASSLFNYNEQFF
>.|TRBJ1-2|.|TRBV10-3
TGTGCCATCAGTGAGCCAGGGATTAACTATGGCTACACCTTC
CAISEPGINYGYTF
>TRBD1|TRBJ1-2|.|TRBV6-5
TGTGCCAGCAGTTACTCGGTCACAGGGGGCACCTATGGCTACACCTTC
CASSYSVTGGTYGYTF
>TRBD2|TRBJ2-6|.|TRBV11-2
TGTGCCAGCAGCTTAGGGGGACTAGGCGATTTCTCTGGGGCCAACGTCCTGACTTTC
CASSLGGLGDFSGANVLTF
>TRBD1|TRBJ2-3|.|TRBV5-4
TGTGCCAGCAGACCGGACAGGGGGCCGGGAGATACGCAGTATTTT
CASRPDRGPGDTQYF
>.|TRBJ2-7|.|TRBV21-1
TGTGCCAGCAGCGAACAGCGTTCGGGAGGTTGCTCCTACGAGCAGTACTTC
CASSEQRSGGCSYEQYF
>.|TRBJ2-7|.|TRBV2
TGTGCCAGCAGTTATGGGTTCTCCTACGAGCAGTACTTC
CASSYGFSYEQYF
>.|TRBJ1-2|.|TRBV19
TGTGCCAGTGCTGACTATGGCTACACCTTC
CASADYGYTF
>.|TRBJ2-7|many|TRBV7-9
TGTGCCAGCAGGCCTCCGGGTGTTCCCTACGAGCAGTACTTC
CASRPPGVPYEQYF
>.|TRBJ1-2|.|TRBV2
TGTGCCAGCAGTGACCCGACATATAACTATGGCTACACCTTC
CASSDPTYNYGYTF
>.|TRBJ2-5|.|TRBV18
TGTGCCAGCTCACCGCGAGGGGGGGGCCTCCAAGAGACCCAGTACTTC
CASSPRGGGLQETQYF
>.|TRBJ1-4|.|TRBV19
TGTGCCAGTAGTCCCCCTCAGGGAGGCACCCTAAGAGGAGAAAAACTGTTTTTT
CASSPPQGGTLRGEKLFF
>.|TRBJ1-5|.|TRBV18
TGTGCCAGCTCACCAGGATTTGGGGGCAATCAGCCCCAGCATTTT
CASSPGFGGNQPQHF
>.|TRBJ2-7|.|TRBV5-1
TGCGCCAGCAGCCAGGAGACAGAATACGAGCAGTACTTC
CASSQETEYEQYF
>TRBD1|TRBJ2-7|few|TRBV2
TGTGCCAGCGTAACAGGGGGCGGGAGGCAGTACTTC
CASVTGGGRQYF
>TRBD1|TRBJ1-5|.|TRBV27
TGTGCCAGCAGTATGCTAGGGCAAGGGGGCGCCGGGCAGCCCCAGCATTTT
CASSMLGQGGAGQPQHF
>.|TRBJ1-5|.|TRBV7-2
TGTGCCAGCAGCTTATGGCGGATAAATCAGCCCCAGCATTTT
CASSLWRINQPQHF
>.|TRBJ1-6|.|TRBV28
TGTGCCAGCAGTCCAGGGAGGGGGAGGTCACCCCTCCACTTT
CASSPGRGRSPLHF
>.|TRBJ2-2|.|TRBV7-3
TGTGCCAGCAGCTCTGGTGCGACCGGGGAGCTGTTTTTT
CASSSGATGELFF
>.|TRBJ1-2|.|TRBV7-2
TGTGCCAGCAGCGGAAGGATAGCGTATGGCTACACCTTC
CASSGRIAYGYTF
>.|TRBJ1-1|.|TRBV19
TGTGCCAGCTACCCCGGGACGAATTCGGACACTGAAGCTTTCTTT
CASYPGTNSDTEAFF
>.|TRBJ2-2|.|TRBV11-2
TGTGCCAGCAGCTCTAGTGGGCGGGGCACCGGGGAGCTGTTTTTT
CASSSSGRGTGELFF
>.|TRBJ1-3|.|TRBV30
TGTGCCTGGAGTCCATGGGGGGCTGGAGGAAACACCATATATTTT
CAWSPWGAGGNTIYF
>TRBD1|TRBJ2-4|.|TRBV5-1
TGCGCCAGCAGCCCAGTCCCGGGACAGGGTAGGGCCAAAAACATTCAGTACTTC
CASSPVPGQGRAKNIQYF